The rows below give T cell receptor beta chains drawn from one sample of a study of T cells after yellow fever vaccination. MiXCR, applied by TCRdb to the 5' RACE reads, yields one record per CDR3 protein. The sample has about 430,000 distinct CDR3 sequences; 15% to 20% are singletons. The starting material was PBMCs, obtained before the yellow fever booster vaccination. These receptors were taken from a young man who received the YFV17D yellow fever vaccine. CDR3s include the opening cysteine and the closing phenylalanine or tryptophan. D genes are given only for firm matches. Clone size is stated in some rows and not others, as once, few, many or a class when expanded.

D gene	J gene	clone size	V gene	CDR3 DNA	CDR3 protein
.	TRBJ2-7	few	TRBV4-1	TGCGCCAGCAGGTCTCAAACTTGGGTCGAGCAGTACTTC	CASRSQTWVEQYF
TRBD1	TRBJ2-2	.	TRBV7-3	TGTGCCAGCAGCTCCCGGACAGGACGGAACACCGGGGAGCTGTTTTTT	CASSSRTGRNTGELFF
.	TRBJ2-1	few	TRBV10-1	TGCGCCAGCAGCGCGATTTTAGGCAATGAGCAGTTCTTC	CASSAILGNEQFF
.	TRBJ2-3	.	TRBV7-2	TGTGCCAGCAGCTTTGCCAGGGGGGCGCAGTATTTT	CASSFARGAQYF
.	TRBJ1-1	many	TRBV3-1	TGTGCCAGCAGCCAAAGGAGTGAAGCTTTCTTT	CASSQRSEAFF
.	TRBJ2-5	few	TRBV7-9	TGTGCCAGCAGCTGGAACGAGACCCAGTACTTC	CASSWNETQYF
.	TRBJ2-1	.	TRBV4-1	TGCGCCAGCAGCCCCGGCGAGGGCTACAATGAGCAGTTCTTC	CASSPGEGYNEQFF
.	TRBJ1-1	.	TRBV5-5	TGTGCCAGCAGCTTGTCGGGGCCGAACACTGAAGCTTTCTTT	CASSLSGPNTEAFF
.	TRBJ2-4	.	TRBV7-2	TGTGCCAGCAGCTTGACACGCCAGGGTAGAAACATTCAGTACTTC	CASSLTRQGRNIQYF
.	TRBJ2-5	few	TRBV20-1	TGCAGTGCGGCGGGACCGACCAGGGAGACCCAGTACTTC	CSAAGPTRETQYF
TRBD2	TRBJ2-1	.	TRBV20-1	TGCAGTGCTAGCGATAGGAGCGGGGGGATTTACAATGAGCAGTTCTTC	CSASDRSGGIYNEQFF
.	TRBJ1-1	.	TRBV6-5	TGTGCCAGCAGTACAATAGCTGTGAACACTGAAGCTTTCTTT	CASSTIAVNTEAFF
TRBD2	TRBJ2-2	.	TRBV5-5	TGTGCCACTGGACTAGCGGTTCACACCGGGGAGCTGTTTTTT	CATGLAVHTGELFF
.	TRBJ1-1	.	TRBV5-5	TGTGCCAGCAGCTTGGCCCCGGGGGTGGCTTTCTTT	CASSLAPGVAFF
TRBD2	TRBJ2-3	.	TRBV20-1	TGCAGTGCTAAGGGTCAAGCGGGGGTAGATACGCAGTATTTT	CSAKGQAGVDTQYF
.	TRBJ2-1	.	TRBV13	TGTGCCAGCAGCTTAGAAGGGAACAGGGTTGCGCAGTTCTTC	CASSLEGNRVAQFF
.	TRBJ1-6	many	TRBV6-1	TGTGCCAGCACTGGAGAGGGGGACGGGGGTAGAGCCCTCCACTTT	CASTGEGDGGRALHF